This T cell receptor (beta chain) was retrieved from a study of molecular identifiers for immune sequencing clone quantification. MiXCR was run by TCRdb on the PCR reads, yielding one entry per CDR3 protein. The repertoire holds approximately 54,000 distinct CDR3 sequences, with roughly a quarter as singletons. Naive CD8 T cell sorting was performed on the CD8+CD4-CCR7+CD45RA+ phenotype. CDR1 is LNHDA and CDR2 is SQIVND in the germline V gene (reference sequence). This CDR3 spans 15 amino acids. Trimming removed 6 bases at V and 0 bases at J, with 12 bases between. This clonotype was recorded many times.

The rearrangement links TRBV19 to TRBJ1-5, with D possibly being TRBD1 (5 bases). Input material: naive CD8+ T cells from blood, with Jurkat cell RNA spiked in. This sample's subset: FACS-sorted CD8+CD4-CCR7+CD45RA+ naive T cells. This TCR came from a human donor in good health. Some libraries in this study had Jurkat cell RNA spiked in. The CDR3 DNA reads as TGTGCCAGTAGCCCGACAGATTATAGCAATCAGCCCCAGCATTTT. It translates to CASSPTDYSNQPQHF.